This is a list of T cell receptor beta chains from one sample in a study of T cells in Graves' hyperthyroidism and ophthalmopathy. TCRdb independently ran MiXCR on the multiplex PCR reads; one entry per CDR3 protein. Found here are some 300,000 distinct CDR3 sequences, 10% to 15% of them singletons; the top ten hold 7.8%. Sequencing was carried out using blood. Source of these receptors: a woman in her twenties or thirties with Graves' hyperthyroidism that later progressed to Graves' ophthalmopathy. Both conserved end residues are part of each CDR3. A D gene is named only where the DNA matches it firmly. Not every row has a clone size; where given, it reads once, few, many or a size class.

TRBV7-6	NA	NA	TRBJ1-2	CASGVPDGYAF	TGTGCCAGCGGAGTTCCCGATGGCTACGCCTTC
TRBV5-1	many	NA	TRBJ2-7	CASSLTASYEQYF	TGCGCCAGCAGCTTGACGGCCTCCTACGAGCAGTACTTC
TRBV6-8	many	NA	TRBJ2-2	CAILRLGMENRTGELFF	TGTGCCATCTTGAGGCTGGGGATGGAGAATCGCACCGGGGAGCTGTTTTTT
TRBV24-1	NA	NA	TRBJ2-7	CATSRGSYEQYF	TGTGCCACCAGCAGGGGCAGCTACGAGCAGTACTTC
TRBV30	many	NA	TRBJ1-6	CATSPLHF	TGTGCCACTTCACCCCTCCACTTT
TRBV11-2	many	TRBD2	TRBJ2-1	CASSLHSILRLLAGGGNEQFF	TGTGCCAGCAGCTTACACTCAATCCTTCGCCTTCTAGCGGGAGGAGGAAATGAGCAGTTCTTC
TRBV20-1	many	NA	TRBJ2-3	CSARGLASTDTQYF	TGCAGTGCTAGAGGCCTAGCCTCCACAGATACGCAGTATTTT
TRBV5-1	many	NA	TRBJ1-2	CASSFGTDNYGYTF	TGCGCCAGCAGCTTCGGGACGGATAACTATGGCTACACCTTC
TRBV12-3/TRBV12-4	many	TRBD2	TRBJ2-1	CASSRSSGRRYNEQFF	TGTGCCAGCAGTCGATCTAGCGGGAGGCGGTACAATGAGCAGTTCTTC
TRBV6-5	many	TRBD1	TRBJ2-2	CASSYHRGRAGELFF	TGTGCCAGCAGTTACCACAGGGGGCGGGCCGGGGAGCTGTTTTTT
TRBV27	many	TRBD2	TRBJ2-1	CASSLLGLAGETEQFF	TGTGCCAGCAGTTTATTGGGTCTAGCGGGAGAGACTGAGCAGTTCTTC
TRBV20-1	few	NA	TRBJ1-4	CSARDPNREKLFF	TGCAGTGCTAGAGATCCAAACCGGGAAAAACTGTTTTTT
TRBV14	many	NA	TRBJ2-5	CASSGTGETQYF	TGTGCCAGCAGCGGAACAGGCGAGACCCAGTACTTC
TRBV16	NA	TRBD1	TRBJ2-7	CASSRGTGHYEQYF	TGTGCCAGCAGCCGCGGGACAGGACACTACGAGCAGTACTTC
TRBV9	NA	NA	TRBJ2-3	CASSVEPIDTQYF	TGTGCCAGCAGCGTAGAACCCATAGATACGCAGTATTTT
TRBV15	many	TRBD1	TRBJ2-3	CATSSKTGGTGDTQYF	TGTGCCACCAGCTCAAAGACAGGGGGCACAGGAGATACGCAGTATTTT
TRBV28	many	NA	TRBJ2-3	CASSGLLGTDTQYF	TGTGCCAGCAGTGGACTATTAGGCACAGATACGCAGTATTTT
TRBV2	many	TRBD2	TRBJ2-1	CASGPPTSLAGTNEQFF	TGTGCCAGCGGGCCCCCCACTTCACTAGCGGGAACGAATGAGCAGTTCTTC
TRBV30	many	NA	TRBJ1-1	CAWSVSGAHTEAFF	TGTGCCTGGAGTGTTTCAGGGGCGCACACTGAAGCTTTCTTT
TRBV18	many	NA	TRBJ2-1	CASSATRNNEQFF	TGTGCCAGCTCAGCAACAAGGAACAATGAGCAGTTCTTC
TRBV20-1	NA	TRBD2	TRBJ2-1	CSASRGLAGVDEQFF	TGCAGTGCTAGCCGGGGACTAGCGGGAGTAGATGAGCAGTTCTTC
TRBV28	NA	TRBD2	TRBJ2-3	CASSSRTSFSDTQYF	TGTGCCAGCAGTAGCCGGACTAGTTTTTCAGATACGCAGTATTTT
TRBV19	NA	NA	TRBJ2-2	CASRSSLGELFF	TGTGCCAGTAGATCTTCGTTGGGGGAGCTGTTTTTT
TRBV7-9	many	NA	TRBJ2-1	CAIPLQTSSYNEQFF	TGTGCCATCCCACTTCAGACGAGCTCCTACAATGAGCAGTTCTTC
TRBV12-3/TRBV12-4	many	TRBD1	TRBJ2-7	CASSLAGTGKFEQYF	TGTGCCAGCAGTTTAGCCGGGACAGGGAAGTTCGAGCAGTACTTC
TRBV20-1	NA	TRBD1	TRBJ1-1	CSAAGGQGASEAFF	TGCAGTGCTGCTGGGGGACAGGGGGCCTCTGAAGCTTTCTTT
TRBV7-2	many	NA	TRBJ2-7	CASSLAMIAEPLEQYF	TGTGCCAGCAGCTTAGCGATGATAGCGGAACCTCTCGAGCAGTACTTC
TRBV29-1	many	NA	TRBJ2-7	CSVLVGEVDEQYF	TGCAGCGTCCTTGTCGGGGAAGTCGACGAGCAGTACTTC
TRBV28	many	NA	TRBJ1-5	CASSLETDIISPQHF	TGTGCCAGCAGCCTAGAAACAGATATAATATCGCCCCAGCATTTT
TRBV12-3/TRBV12-4	NA	TRBD2	TRBJ2-7	CASSFAGLAGLTYEQYF	TGTGCCAGCAGTTTCGCCGGACTAGCGGGACTCACCTACGAGCAGTACTTC
TRBV6-1	many	TRBD1	TRBJ2-7	CASSEAGQGSYEQYF	TGTGCCAGCAGTGAAGCAGGACAGGGTTCCTACGAGCAGTACTTC